Sequencing of this T cell receptor beta chain was carried out in a study of molecular identifiers for immune sequencing clone quantification. Overall study context: In replicates, RNA taken from approximately 20,000 or 100,000 naive CD8 cells was divided five ways, and four portions underwent sequencing.

Naive CD8 T cells were FACS-sorted by CD8+CD4-CCR7+CD45RA+ markers. Libraries of bulk TCR were made by previously described methods (with listed TCR primers). TCRdb itself ran the PCR reads through MiXCR, one entry per CDR3 protein. The sample contains some 93,000 distinct CDR3 sequences, 21% of which appear only once. General observations from the study: Over 99% of effector molecules, but under 1% in naive cells, were held by clones with more than 20 RNA copies.

This clonotype showed up many times. Its target is not known. Trimming removed 1 base from V and 2 bases from J, with 10 bases in between. The CDR3 contains 15 residues. This receptor was identified in a human donor in good health. Some libraries in this study had Jurkat cell RNA spiked in. The genes are TRBV12-3 or TRBV12-4 and TRBJ2-3; weak D call: TRBD2 (5 bases). The source material was naive CD8+ T cells from blood, with Jurkat cell RNA spiked in. Subset of the sample: FACS-sorted CD8+CD4-CCR7+CD45RA+ naive T cells. The CDR3: CASSLVMGATDTQYF. In nucleotides, the CDR3 is TGTGCCAGCAGTTTAGTCATGGGAGCCACAGATACGCAGTATTTT.